This T cell receptor (beta chain) appears in the sequencing data of a study of T cell changes during pregnancy in multiple sclerosis. CDR3 length equals 11 residues. V was trimmed by 11 bases and J by 6 bases, leaving 13 bases between them. Per the germline V gene, CDR1 is MNHNY and CDR2 is SVGAGI (reference sequence). Repertoires were generated with immunoSEQ multiplex PCR, while TCRdb's copy carries only in-frame clones and drops some. Of around 62,000 clones in the sample, 89% were seen once. This clone has just one count. The chain has TRBV6-6 and TRBJ1-1; TRBD1 is a possible D gene (5 bases). The sample was peripheral blood, taken in the first trimester of pregnancy. This TCR came from a female donor with multiple sclerosis, enrolled in a pregnancy study. The CDR3 DNA sequence: TGTGCCGCTACCGGGGGTCCTGAAGCTTTCTTT. Translated: CAATGGPEAFF.